This T cell receptor beta chain was sequenced for a study of blood T cells in healthy people across ages. It was with a sample-barcoded 5' primer and a J-beta primer mix that a second PCR of about 6 to 12 cycles was run. One entry per CDR3 protein results from TCRdb running MiXCR on the 5' RACE reads. The sample carries about 1.7 million distinct CDR3 sequences, about 28% recorded once. From germline, CDR1 is SGHVS and CDR2 FNYEAQ. V lost 4 bases to trimming and J lost 1 base; unmatched junction nucleotides: 9. This CDR3 spans 16 amino acids. This clonotype was detected only a few times. This receptor was taken from a woman between 25 and 40 years old in good health. The chain links TRBV7-6 to TRBJ2-5; 7 positions match TRBD1. Sequenced material: blood. The CDR3 coding sequence is TGTGCCAGCAGCTCAAATCTCGGACAGGTCCAAGAGACCCAGTACTTC. Its translation: CASSSNLGQVQETQYF.